This TCR beta chain was identified in a study of shared clonotypes between healthy human individuals. General study points: A reduction in generation probabilities was seen for non-shared clonotypes relative to those shared by all four donors.

Only Caucasian adults living in Nashville, Tennessee served as donors. Note on this clone: Its matching antigen is unknown.

CDR3 length: 13 amino acids. The germline V gene encodes CDR1 ENHRY and CDR2 SYGVKD. Trimming pared 8 bases from V and 5 bases from J, leaving 12 bases between. Generated by immunoSEQ multiplex PCR, the TCRdb table keeps only in-frame clones and is missing some. The table lists roughly 760,000 clones, roughly 70% of them singletons. Sample: memory CD4+ T cells sorted from blood. Subset denoted: CD45RA-negative fraction. The chain carries TRBV10-3 and TRBJ2-2; D is possibly TRBD2 (5 bases). The source is a woman aged 25 to 39 in good health. The DNA for the CDR3 is TGTGCCATCTCGAGGGTTGGGACCGGGGAGCTGTTTTTT. This encodes CAISRVGTGELFF.